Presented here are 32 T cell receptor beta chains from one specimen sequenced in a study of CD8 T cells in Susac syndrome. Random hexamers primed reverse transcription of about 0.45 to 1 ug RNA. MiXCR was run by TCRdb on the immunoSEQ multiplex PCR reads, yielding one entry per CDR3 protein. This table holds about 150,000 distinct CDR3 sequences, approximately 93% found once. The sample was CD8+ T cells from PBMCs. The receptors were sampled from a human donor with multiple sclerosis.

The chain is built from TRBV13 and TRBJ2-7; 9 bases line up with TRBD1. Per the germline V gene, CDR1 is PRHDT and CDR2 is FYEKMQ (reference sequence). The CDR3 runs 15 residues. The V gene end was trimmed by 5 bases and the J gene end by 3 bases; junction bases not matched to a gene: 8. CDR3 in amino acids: CASSPAGTGHYEQYF. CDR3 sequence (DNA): TGTGCCAGCAGCCCCGCCGGGACAGGGCACTACGAGCAGTACTTC.

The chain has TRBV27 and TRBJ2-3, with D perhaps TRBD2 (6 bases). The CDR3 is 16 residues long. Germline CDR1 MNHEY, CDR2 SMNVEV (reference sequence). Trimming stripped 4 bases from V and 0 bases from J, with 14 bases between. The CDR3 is CASSYSPGGSTDTQYF. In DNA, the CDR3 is TGTGCCAGCAGTTATTCCCCCGGGGGAAGCACAGATACGCAGTATTTT.

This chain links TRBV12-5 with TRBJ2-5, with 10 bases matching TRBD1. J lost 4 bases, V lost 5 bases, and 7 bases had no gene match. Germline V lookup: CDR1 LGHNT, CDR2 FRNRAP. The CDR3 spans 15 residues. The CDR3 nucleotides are TGTGCTAGTGGTCGATTCCGGGACAGGGGAGAGACCCAGTACTTC. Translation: CASGRFRDRGETQYF. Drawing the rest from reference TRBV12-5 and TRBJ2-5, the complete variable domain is DARVTQTPRHKVTEMGQEVTMRCQPILGHNTVFWYRQTMMQGLELLAYFRNRAPLDDSGMPKDRFSAEMPDATLATLKIQPSEPRDSAVYFCASGRFRDRGETQYFGPGTRLLVL.

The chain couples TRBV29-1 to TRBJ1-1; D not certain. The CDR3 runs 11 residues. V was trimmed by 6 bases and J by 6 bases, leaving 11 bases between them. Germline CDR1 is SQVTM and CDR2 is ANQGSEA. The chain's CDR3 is CSVPLGSEAFF. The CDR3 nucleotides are TGCAGCGTCCCCTTGGGTTCTGAAGCTTTCTTT.

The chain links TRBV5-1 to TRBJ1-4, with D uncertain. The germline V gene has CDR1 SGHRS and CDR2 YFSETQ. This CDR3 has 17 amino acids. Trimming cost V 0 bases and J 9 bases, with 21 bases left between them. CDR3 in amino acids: CASSLEEVLGASQKLFF. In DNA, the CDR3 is TGCGCCAGCAGCTTGGAAGAGGTTTTGGGCGCCAGTCAAAAACTGTTTTTT.

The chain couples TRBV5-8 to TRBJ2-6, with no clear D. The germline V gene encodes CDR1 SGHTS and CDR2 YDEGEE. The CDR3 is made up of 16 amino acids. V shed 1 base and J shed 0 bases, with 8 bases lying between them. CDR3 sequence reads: CASSLTVNSGANVLTF. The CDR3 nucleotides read TGTGCCAGCAGCTTGACCGTTAACTCTGGGGCCAACGTCCTGACTTTC.

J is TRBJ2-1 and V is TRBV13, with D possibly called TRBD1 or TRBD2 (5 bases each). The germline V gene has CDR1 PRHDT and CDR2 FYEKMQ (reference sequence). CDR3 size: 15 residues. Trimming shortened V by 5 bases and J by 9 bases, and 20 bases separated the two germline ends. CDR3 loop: CASSQSGTRGGEQFF. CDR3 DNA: TGTGCCAGCAGCCAGTCAGGGACCCGCGGCGGTGAGCAGTTCTTC.

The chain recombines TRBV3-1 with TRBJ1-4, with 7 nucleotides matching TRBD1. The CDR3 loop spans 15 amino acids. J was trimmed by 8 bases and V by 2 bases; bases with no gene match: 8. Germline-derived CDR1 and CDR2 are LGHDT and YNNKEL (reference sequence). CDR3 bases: TGTGCCAGCAGCCAAAATGTGGGACAGCCAGAAAAACTGTTTTTT. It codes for CASSQNVGQPEKLFF.

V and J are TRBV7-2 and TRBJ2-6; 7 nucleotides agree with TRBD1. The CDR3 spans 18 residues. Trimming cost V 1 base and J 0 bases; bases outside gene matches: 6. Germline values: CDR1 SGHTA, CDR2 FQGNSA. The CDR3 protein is CASSLVGRGSSGANVLTF. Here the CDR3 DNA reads TGTGCCAGCAGCTTAGTGGGCAGGGGGTCCTCTGGGGCCAACGTCCTGACTTTC.

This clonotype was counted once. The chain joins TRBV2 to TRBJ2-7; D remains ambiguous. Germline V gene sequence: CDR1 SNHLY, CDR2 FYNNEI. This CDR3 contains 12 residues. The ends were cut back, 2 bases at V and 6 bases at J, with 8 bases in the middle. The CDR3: CASSEWQAEQYF. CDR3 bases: TGTGCCAGCAGTGAATGGCAGGCCGAGCAGTACTTC.

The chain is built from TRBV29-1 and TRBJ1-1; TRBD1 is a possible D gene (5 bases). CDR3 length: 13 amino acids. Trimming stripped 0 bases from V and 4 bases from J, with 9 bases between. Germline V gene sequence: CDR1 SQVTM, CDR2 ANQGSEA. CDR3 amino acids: CSVEDGTFTEAFF. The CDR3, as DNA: TGCAGCGTTGAAGACGGGACTTTCACTGAAGCTTTCTTT. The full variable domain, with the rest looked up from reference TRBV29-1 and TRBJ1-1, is SAVISQKPSRDICQRGTSLTIQCQVDSQVTMMFWYRQQPGQSLTLIATANQGSEATYESGFVIDKFPISRPNLTFSTLTVSNMSPEDSSIYLCSVEDGTFTEAFFGQGTRLTVV.

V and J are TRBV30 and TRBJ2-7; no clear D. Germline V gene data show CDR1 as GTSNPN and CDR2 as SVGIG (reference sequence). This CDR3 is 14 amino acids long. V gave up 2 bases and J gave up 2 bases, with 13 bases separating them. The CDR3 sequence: CAWSKTLRTYEQYF. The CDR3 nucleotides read TGTGCCTGGAGTAAGACACTGAGGACCTACGAGCAGTACTTC.

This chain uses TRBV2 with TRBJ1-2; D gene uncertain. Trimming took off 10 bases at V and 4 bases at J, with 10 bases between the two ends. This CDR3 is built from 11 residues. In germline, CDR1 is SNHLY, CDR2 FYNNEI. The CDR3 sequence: CATKAGYGYTF. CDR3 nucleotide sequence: TGTGCCACCAAGGCGGGCTATGGCTACACCTTC. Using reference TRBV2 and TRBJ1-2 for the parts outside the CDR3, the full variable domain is EPEVTQTPSHQVTQMGQEVILRCVPISNHLYFYWYRQILGQKVEFLVSFYNNEISEKSEIFDDQFSVERPDGSNFTLKIRSTKLEDSAMYFCATKAGYGYTFGSGTRLTVV.

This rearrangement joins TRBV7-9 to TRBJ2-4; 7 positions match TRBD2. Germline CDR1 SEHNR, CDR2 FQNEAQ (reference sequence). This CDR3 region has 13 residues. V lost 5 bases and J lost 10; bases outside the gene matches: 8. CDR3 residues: CASSPGGSWIQYF. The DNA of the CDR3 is TGTGCCAGCAGCCCCGGGGGGTCCTGGATTCAGTACTTC.

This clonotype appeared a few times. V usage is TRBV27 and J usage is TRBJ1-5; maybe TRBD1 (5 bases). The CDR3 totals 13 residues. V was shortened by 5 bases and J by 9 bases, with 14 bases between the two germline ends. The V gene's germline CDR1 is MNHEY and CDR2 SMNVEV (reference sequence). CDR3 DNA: TGTGCCAGCAGTAGAGGGGTCCAATGGCCCCAGCATTTT. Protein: CASSRGVQWPQHF.

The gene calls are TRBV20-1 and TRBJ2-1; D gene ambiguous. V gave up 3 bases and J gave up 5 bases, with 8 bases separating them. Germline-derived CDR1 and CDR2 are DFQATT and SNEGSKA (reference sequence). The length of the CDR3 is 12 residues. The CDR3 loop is CSARQTNNEQFF. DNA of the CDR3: TGCAGTGCTAGGCAGACAAACAATGAGCAGTTCTTC.

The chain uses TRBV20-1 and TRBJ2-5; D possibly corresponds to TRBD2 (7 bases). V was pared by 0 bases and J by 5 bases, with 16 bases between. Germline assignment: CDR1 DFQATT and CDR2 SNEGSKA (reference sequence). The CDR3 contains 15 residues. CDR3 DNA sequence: TGCAGTGCTAGAGACCGACTACAGGGAGGGGAGACCCAGTACTTC. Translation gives CSARDRLQGGETQYF.

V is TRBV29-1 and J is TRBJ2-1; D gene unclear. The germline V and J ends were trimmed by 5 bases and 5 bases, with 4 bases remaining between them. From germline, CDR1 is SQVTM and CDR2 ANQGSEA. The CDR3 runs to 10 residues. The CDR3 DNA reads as TGCAGCGTTAGGAACAATGAGCAGTTCTTC. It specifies CSVRNNEQFF.

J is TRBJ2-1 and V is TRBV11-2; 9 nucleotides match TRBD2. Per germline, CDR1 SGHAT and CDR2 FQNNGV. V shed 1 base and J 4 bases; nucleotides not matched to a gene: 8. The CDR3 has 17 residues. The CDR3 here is CASSLVAQRGVYNEQFF. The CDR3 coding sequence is TGTGCCAGCAGCTTAGTTGCGCAGCGGGGGGTTTACAATGAGCAGTTCTTC.

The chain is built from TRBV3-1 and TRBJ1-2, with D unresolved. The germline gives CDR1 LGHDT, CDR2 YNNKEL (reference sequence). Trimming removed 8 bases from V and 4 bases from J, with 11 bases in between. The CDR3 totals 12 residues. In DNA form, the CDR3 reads TGTGCCAGCCGAGGACTACGCTATGGCTACACCTTC. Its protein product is CASRGLRYGYTF.

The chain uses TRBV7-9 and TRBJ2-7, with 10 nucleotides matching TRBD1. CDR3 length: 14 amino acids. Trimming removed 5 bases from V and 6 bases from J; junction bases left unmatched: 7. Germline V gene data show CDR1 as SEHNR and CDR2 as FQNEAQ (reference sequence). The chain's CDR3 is CASSDRDRGGEQYF. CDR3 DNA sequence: TGTGCCAGCAGCGACCGGGACAGGGGAGGCGAGCAGTACTTC.

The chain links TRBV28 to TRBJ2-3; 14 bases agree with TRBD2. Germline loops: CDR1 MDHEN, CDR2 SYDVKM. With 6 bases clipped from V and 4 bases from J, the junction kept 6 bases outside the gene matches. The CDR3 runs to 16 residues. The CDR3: CASSTTSGGAADTQYF. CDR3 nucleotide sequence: TGTGCCAGCAGCACGACTAGCGGGGGGGCGGCAGATACGCAGTATTTT.

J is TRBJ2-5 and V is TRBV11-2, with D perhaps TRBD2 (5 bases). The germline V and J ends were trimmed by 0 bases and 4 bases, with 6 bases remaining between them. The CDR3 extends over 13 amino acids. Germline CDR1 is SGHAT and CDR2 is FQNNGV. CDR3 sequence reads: CASSLELGETQYF. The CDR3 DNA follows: TGTGCCAGCAGCTTAGAACTAGGAGAGACCCAGTACTTC.

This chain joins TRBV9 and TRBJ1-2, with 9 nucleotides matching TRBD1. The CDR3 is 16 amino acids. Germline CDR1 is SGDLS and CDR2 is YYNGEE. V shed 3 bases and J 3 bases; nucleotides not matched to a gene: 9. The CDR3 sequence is CASSEQTGGSYYGYTF. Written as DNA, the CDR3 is TGTGCCAGCAGCGAGCAGACAGGGGGTTCTTACTATGGCTACACCTTC.

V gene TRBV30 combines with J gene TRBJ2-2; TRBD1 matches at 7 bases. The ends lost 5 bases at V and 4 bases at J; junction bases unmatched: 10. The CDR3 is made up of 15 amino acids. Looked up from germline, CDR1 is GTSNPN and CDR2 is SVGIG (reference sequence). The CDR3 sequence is CAWGWTGGSTGELFF. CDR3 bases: TGTGCCTGGGGATGGACAGGAGGCTCCACCGGGGAGCTGTTTTTT.

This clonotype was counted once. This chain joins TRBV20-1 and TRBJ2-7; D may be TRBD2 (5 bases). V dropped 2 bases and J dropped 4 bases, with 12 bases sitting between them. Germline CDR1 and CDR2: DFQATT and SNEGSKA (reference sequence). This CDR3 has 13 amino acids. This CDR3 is CSARSRASYEQYF. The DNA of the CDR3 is TGCAGTGCTAGATCGAGGGCTAGTTACGAGCAGTACTTC.

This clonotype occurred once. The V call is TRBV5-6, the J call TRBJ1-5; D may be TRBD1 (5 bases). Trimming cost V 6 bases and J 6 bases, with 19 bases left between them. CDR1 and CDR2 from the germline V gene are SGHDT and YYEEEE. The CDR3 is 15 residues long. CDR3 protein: CASTRPYRRSQPQHF. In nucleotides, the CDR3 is TGTGCCAGCACCCGGCCCTACAGGAGGAGTCAGCCCCAGCATTTT.

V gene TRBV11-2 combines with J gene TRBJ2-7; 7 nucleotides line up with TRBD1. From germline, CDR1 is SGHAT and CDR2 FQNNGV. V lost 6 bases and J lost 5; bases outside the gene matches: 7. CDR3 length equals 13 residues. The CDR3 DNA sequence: TGTGCCAGCAGACCGGACAGGTCCCACGAGCAGTACTTC. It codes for CASRPDRSHEQYF.

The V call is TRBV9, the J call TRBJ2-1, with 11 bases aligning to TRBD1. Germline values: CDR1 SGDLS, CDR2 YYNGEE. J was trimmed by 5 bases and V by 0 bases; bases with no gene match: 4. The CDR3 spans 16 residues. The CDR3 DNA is TGTGCCAGCAGCGTAGTCGGGACAGGGGGGCACAATGAGCAGTTCTTC. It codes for CASSVVGTGGHNEQFF.

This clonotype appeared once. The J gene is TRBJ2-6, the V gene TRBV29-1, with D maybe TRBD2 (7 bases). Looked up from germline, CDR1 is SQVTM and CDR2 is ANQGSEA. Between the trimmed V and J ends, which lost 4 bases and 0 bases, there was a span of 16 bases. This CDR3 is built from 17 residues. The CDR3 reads CSVALLAGASGANVLTF. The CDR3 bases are TGCAGCGTTGCCCTTCTGGCGGGGGCCTCTGGGGCCAACGTCCTGACTTTC. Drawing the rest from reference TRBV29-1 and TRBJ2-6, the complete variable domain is SAVISQKPSRDICQRGTSLTIQCQVDSQVTMMFWYRQQPGQSLTLIATANQGSEATYESGFVIDKFPISRPNLTFSTLTVSNMSPEDSSIYLCSVALLAGASGANVLTFGAGSRLTVL.

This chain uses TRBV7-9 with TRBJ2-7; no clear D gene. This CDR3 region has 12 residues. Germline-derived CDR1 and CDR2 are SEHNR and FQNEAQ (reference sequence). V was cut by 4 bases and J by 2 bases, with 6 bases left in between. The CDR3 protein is CASSWEPYEQYF. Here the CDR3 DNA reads TGTGCCAGCAGCTGGGAACCCTACGAGCAGTACTTC.

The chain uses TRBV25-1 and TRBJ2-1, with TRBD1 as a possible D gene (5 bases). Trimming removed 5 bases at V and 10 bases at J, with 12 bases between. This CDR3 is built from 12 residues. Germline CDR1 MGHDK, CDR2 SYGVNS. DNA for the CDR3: TGTGCCAGCAGTCAGGGATCGGGCGAGCAGTTCTTC. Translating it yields CASSQGSGEQFF.